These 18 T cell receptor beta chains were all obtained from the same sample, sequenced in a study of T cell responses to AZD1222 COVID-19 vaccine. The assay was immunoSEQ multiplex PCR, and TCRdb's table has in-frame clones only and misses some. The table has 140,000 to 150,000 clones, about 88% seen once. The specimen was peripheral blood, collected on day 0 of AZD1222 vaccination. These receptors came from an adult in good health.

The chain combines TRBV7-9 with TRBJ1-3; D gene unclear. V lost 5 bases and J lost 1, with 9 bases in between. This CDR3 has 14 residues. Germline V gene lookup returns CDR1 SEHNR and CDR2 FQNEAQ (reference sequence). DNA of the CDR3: TGTGCCAGCAGCGGTGGTGTTTCTGGAAACACCATATATTTT. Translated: CASSGGVSGNTIYF.

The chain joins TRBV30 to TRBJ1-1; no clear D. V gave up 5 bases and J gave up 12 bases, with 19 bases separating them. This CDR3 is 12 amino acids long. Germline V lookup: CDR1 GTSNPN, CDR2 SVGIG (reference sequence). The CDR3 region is CAWGVFARQTFF. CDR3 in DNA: TGTGCCTGGGGGGTTTTTGCGCGGCAAACTTTCTTT.

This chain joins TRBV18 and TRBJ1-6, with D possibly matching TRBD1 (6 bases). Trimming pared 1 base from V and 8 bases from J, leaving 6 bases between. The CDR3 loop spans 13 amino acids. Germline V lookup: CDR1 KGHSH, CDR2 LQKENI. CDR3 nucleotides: TGTGCCAGCTCACCACGGACAGATTCACCCCTCCACTTT. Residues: CASSPRTDSPLHF.

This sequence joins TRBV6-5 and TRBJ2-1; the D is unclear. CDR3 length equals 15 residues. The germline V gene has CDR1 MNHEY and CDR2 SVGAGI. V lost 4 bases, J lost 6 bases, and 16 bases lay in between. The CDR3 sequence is CASSFLKPGTNEQFF. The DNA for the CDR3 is TGTGCCAGCAGTTTCTTGAAGCCCGGTACCAATGAGCAGTTCTTC.

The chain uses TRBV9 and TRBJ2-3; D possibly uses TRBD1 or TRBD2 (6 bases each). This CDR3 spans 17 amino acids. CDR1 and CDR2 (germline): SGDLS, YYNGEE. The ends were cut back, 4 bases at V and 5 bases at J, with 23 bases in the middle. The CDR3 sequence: CASSPRGGSRGEDTQYF. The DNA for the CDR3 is TGTGCCAGCAGCCCCCGGGGAGGTAGCAGGGGTGAAGATACGCAGTATTTT. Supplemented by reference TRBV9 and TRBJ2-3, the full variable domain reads DSGVTQTPKHLITATGQRVTLRCSPRSGDLSVYWYQQSLDQGLQFLIQYYNGEERAKGNILERFSAQQFPDLHSELNLSSLELGDSALYFCASSPRGGSRGEDTQYFGPGTRLTVL.

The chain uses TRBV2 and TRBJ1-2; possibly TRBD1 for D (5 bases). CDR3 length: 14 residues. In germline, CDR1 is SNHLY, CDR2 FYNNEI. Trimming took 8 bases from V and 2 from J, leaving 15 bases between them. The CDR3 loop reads CASRGRRGNYGYTF. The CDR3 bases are TGTGCCAGCCGGGGGAGAAGGGGAAACTATGGCTACACCTTC.

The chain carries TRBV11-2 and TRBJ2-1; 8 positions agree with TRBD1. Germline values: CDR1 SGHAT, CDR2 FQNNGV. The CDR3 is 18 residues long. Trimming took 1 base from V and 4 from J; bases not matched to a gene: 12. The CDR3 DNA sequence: TGTGCCAGCAGCTTAGTTATGTCCAGGGGGCCCTATTACAATGAGCAGTTCTTC. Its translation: CASSLVMSRGPYYNEQFF.

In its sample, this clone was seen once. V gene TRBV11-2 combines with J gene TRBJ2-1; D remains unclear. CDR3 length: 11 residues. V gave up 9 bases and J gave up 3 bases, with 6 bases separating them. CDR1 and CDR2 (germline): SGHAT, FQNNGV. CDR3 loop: CASHNYNEQFF. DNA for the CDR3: TGTGCCAGTCACAACTACAATGAGCAGTTCTTC.

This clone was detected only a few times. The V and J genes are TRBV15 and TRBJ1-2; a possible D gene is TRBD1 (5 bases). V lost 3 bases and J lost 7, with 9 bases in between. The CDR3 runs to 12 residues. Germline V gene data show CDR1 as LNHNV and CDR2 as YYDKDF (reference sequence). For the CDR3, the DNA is TGTGCCACCAGCAGGGGGGGGGTTGGCTACACCTTC. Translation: CATSRGGVGYTF.

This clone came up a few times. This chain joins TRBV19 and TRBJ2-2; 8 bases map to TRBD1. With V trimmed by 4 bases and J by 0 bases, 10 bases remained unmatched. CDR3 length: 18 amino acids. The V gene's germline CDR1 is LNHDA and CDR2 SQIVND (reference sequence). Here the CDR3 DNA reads TGTGCCAGTAGTAACCGGGACAGGCTTATCTCGAACACCGGGGAGCTGTTTTTT. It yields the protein CASSNRDRLISNTGELFF.

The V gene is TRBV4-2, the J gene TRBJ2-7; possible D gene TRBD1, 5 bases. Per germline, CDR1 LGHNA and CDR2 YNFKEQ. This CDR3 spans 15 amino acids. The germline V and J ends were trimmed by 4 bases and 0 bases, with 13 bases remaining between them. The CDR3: CASSLGQGNSYEQYF. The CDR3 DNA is TGTGCCAGCAGCCTTGGGCAGGGAAACTCCTACGAGCAGTACTTC.

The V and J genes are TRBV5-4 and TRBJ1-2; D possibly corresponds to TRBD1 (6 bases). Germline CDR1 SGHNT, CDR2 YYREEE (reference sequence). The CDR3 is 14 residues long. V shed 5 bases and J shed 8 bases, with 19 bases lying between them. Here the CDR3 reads CASSSGVGGSGYTF. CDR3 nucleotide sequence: TGTGCCAGCAGTTCCGGCGTCGGGGGCTCGGGCTACACCTTC. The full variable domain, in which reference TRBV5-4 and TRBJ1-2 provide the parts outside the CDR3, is ETGVTQSPTHLIKTRGQQVTLRCSSQSGHNTVSWYQQALGQGPQFIFQYYREEENGRGNFPPRFSGLQFPNYSSELNVNALELDDSALYLCASSSGVGGSGYTFGSGTRLTVV.

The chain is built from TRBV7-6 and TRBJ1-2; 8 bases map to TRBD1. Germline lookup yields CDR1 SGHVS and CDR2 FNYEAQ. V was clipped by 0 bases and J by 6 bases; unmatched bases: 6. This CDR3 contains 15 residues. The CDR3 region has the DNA TGTGCCAGCAGCTTAGCGCGGGGACAGGTAGATGGCTACACCTTC. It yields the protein CASSLARGQVDGYTF.

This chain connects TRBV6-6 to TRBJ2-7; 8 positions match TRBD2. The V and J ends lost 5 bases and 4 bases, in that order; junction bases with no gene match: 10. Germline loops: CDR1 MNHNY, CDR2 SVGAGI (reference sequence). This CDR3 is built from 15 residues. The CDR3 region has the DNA TGTGCCAGCAGTCCCCCGCGAGCGGGAGCGTACGAGCAGTACTTC. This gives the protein CASSPPRAGAYEQYF.

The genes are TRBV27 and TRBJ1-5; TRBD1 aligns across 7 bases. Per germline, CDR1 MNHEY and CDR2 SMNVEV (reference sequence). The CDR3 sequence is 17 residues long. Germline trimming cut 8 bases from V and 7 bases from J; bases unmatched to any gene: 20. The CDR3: CASGGRQGRGLTQPQHF. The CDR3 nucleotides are TGTGCCAGCGGGGGACGACAGGGAAGGGGTCTGACACAGCCCCAGCATTTT.

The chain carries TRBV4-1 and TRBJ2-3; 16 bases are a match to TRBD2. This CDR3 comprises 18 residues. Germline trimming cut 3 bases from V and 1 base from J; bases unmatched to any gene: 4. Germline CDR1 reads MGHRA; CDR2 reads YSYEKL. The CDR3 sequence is CASSHGTSGRAGTDTQYF. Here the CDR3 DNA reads TGCGCCAGCAGCCACGGGACTAGCGGGAGGGCGGGCACAGATACGCAGTATTTT.

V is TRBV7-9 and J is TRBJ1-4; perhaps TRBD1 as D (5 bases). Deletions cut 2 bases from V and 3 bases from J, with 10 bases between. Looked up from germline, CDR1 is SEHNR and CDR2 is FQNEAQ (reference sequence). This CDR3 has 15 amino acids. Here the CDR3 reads CASSLWGLANEKLFF. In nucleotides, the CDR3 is TGTGCCAGCAGCTTATGGGGGTTGGCTAATGAAAAACTGTTTTTT. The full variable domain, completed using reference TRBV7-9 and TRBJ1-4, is DTGVSQNPRHKITKRGQNVTFRCDPISEHNRLYWYRQTLGQGPEFLTYFQNEAQLEKSRLLSDRFSAERPKGSFSTLEIQRTEQGDSAMYLCASSLWGLANEKLFFGSGTQLSVL.

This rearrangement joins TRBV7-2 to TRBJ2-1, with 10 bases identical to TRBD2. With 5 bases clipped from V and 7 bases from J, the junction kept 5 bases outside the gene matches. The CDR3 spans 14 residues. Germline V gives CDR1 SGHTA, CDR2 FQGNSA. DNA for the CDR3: TGTGCCAGCAGCCCTAGGACTAGCGGAAATGAGCAGTTCTTC. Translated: CASSPRTSGNEQFF.